These 15 T cell receptor beta chains came from one sample sequenced in a study of T cells in women clearing cervical HPV infection (dated by TCRdb to 2017 to 2018). The receptor library was made with the immunoSEQ multiplex PCR assay. TCRdb stores this immuneACCESS table with in-frame sequences only. Part of the clones is absent; in the studies checked, under half of the shortfall reflects unresolved V genes, and no reason is known for the rest. The table held for this sample gives roughly 19,000 clones. In total, the top ten clones hold under 8.5% of the sample. The material sequenced was blood buffy coat. The receptors shown here come from a woman aged 18 to 75 with a cervical HPV16 infection that either progressed to CIN3+ or cleared (not recorded which).

With respect to this clone: The read finishes 3 residues shy of the CDR3 end, and the germline J gene is used to complete it. This CDR3 is also generated by other DNA sequences in the sample. The V call is TRBV7-2, the J call TRBJ1-3; maybe TRBD1 (6 bases). Deletions cut 4 bases from V and 3 bases from J, with 13 bases between. CDR1 is SGHTA and CDR2 is FQGNSA in the germline V gene. The CDR3 has 15 residues. The sequenced CDR3 bases are TGTGCCAGCAGCTCGCGGACAGTTCTTGGAAACACC. It is translated as CASSSRTVLGNT. In full, the CDR3 is CASSSRTVLGNTIYF.

Comments on this clone: Read data end 3 residues before the CDR3 end; the end is taken from the germline J gene. This chain links TRBV7-2 with TRBJ1-2; TRBD1 matches 7 bases. Germline values: CDR1 SGHTA, CDR2 FQGNSA. The length of the CDR3 is 13 residues. V was clipped by 5 bases and J by 5 bases; unmatched bases: 5. CDR3 sequence reads: CASSKGQLYGYTF. The CDR3 DNA, read in part, is TGTGCCAGCAGCAAGGGACAGCTTTATGGC.

Points on this clone: The read terminates 3 residues ahead of where the CDR3 ends, so the germline J gene completes it. The chain carries TRBV12-3 or TRBV12-4 and TRBJ2-2, with 8 bases that match TRBD2. The junction had 11 bases not matched to a gene; V was cut back by 8 bases and J by 6 bases. The CDR3 runs 15 residues. The sequenced CDR3 bases are TGTGCCAGCGCCCTAGCGGGCGGACTTTCCGGGGAG. Its translation is CASALAGGLSGE. The complete CDR3 reads CASALAGGLSGELFF.

About this clone: The CDR3 end falls 3 residues outside the read, so it is completed with the germline J gene. V and J are TRBV7-9 and TRBJ1-2; possibly TRBD1 for D (6 bases). Germline CDR1 reads SEHNR; CDR2 reads FQNEAQ (reference sequence). CDR3 length: 15 residues. The sequenced CDR3 bases are TGTGCCAGCAGCTTTATGGGAGGGGGAGAGGATACC. This gives the protein CASSFMGGGEDT. The CDR3, in full, reads CASSFMGGGEDTYTF. The full variable domain, rest sourced from reference TRBV7-9 and TRBJ1-2, is DTGVSQNPRHKITKRGQNVTFRCDPISEHNRLYWYRQTLGQGPEFLTYFQNEAQLEKSRLLSDRFSAERPKGSFSTLEIQRTEQGDSAMYLCASSFMGGGEDTYTFGSGTRLTVV.

Details on this clone: The CDR3 end is not reached by the read, which stops 3 residues before it; the germline J gene fills it in. The chain uses TRBV6-4 and TRBJ2-5; no clear D gene. V was shortened by 5 bases and J by 5 bases, with 12 bases between the two germline ends. The CDR3 is 13 amino acids. Germline assignment: CDR1 MRHNA and CDR2 SNTAGT. The DNA read from the CDR3 is TGTGCCAGCAGTCAACAGAAAGGGGAGACC. Its protein product is CASSQQKGET. The CDR3 in full is CASSQQKGETQYF.

To note about this clone: The CDR3 end is not reached by the read, which stops 3 residues before it; the germline J gene fills it in. The gene calls are TRBV29-1 and TRBJ2-2; tentatively, D is TRBD1 (5 bases). Germline-derived CDR1 and CDR2 are SQVTM and ANQGSEA. This CDR3 is built from 13 residues. The CDR3 region is CSVVVQDREKLFF. The sequenced part of the CDR3 DNA is TGCAGCGTTGTAGTACAGGATCGTGAAAAG.

With regard to this clone: The observed sequence ends 3 residues before the CDR3 terminus, with the missing tail filled in from the germline J gene. The gene calls are TRBV7-8 and TRBJ1-2; D is unresolved. This CDR3 is 13 amino acids long. Germline V gene lookup returns CDR1 SGHVS and CDR2 FQNEAQ. The CDR3 is CASSLGALQGYTF. The part of the CDR3 DNA that was read is TGTGCCAGCAGCTTAGGGGCACTGCAAGGC.

For this clone: The read comes to an end 3 residues before the CDR3 does, leaving the germline J gene to fill in the end. The chain joins TRBV5-6 to TRBJ1-2; 7 bases match TRBD1. The CDR3 totals 14 residues. Germline lookup yields CDR1 SGHDT and CDR2 YYEEEE. The sequenced CDR3 bases are TGTGCCAGCAGCCACCCCTGGCAGGGGGACGGC. This sequence encodes CASSHPWQGDG. The whole CDR3 reads CASSHPWQGDGYTF.

The CDR3 loop reads CASSLVGSPYEQYF. The CDR3 bases that were read are TGTGCCAGCAGCTTAGTGGGCAGCCCCTACGAG. The chain links TRBV7-8 to TRBJ2-7; D is unresolved. With the read ending 3 residues before the CDR3 end, the germline J gene is used to fill in that end. Germline CDR1 and CDR2: SGHVS and FQNEAQ. V lost 1 base and J 2 bases, leaving 9 bases between the germline ends. There are 14 residues in the CDR3.

The CDR3 here is CSARLSASGKADTQYF. The sequenced CDR3 bases are TGCAGTGCTAGACTTTCGGCCAGCGGGAAGGCAGATACG. This rearrangement joins TRBV20-1 to TRBJ2-3, with TRBD2 matching 7 bases. Read sequence stops 3 residues before the CDR3 end, and the germline J gene provides the missing end. The CDR3 has 16 amino acids. V lost 2 bases to trimming and J lost 4 bases; unmatched junction nucleotides: 12. Germline CDR1 is DFQATT and CDR2 is SNEGSKA (reference sequence).

A word on this clone: The missing CDR3 end, 3 residues past where the read stops, is filled in from the germline J gene. This sequence joins TRBV28 and TRBJ1-2; tentatively, D is TRBD1 (5 bases). Germline lookup yields CDR1 MDHEN and CDR2 SYDVKM. The CDR3 consists of 15 residues. Trimming pared 2 bases from V and 7 bases from J, leaving 17 bases between. CDR3 region: CASSLDNVGLSGYTF. The part of the CDR3 DNA that was read is TGTGCCAGCAGTTTAGACAATGTGGGGCTAAGTGGC.

CDR3 bases read: TGTGCTAGTGGTTTGTCCACTCTCGACTTCGGACAGGGCAAAAGAACCGGGGAG. Translation: CASGLSTLDFGQGKRTGE. The full CDR3 reads CASGLSTLDFGQGKRTGELFF. This rearrangement joins TRBV12-5 to TRBJ2-2; 8 bases match TRBD1. The DNA ends 3 residues before the CDR3 does, and the rest of the CDR3 is filled in from the germline J gene. V was pared by 2 bases and J by 5 bases, with 22 bases of the junction left unmatched. CDR1 is LGHNT and CDR2 is FRNRAP in the germline V gene. The CDR3 sequence is 21 residues long.

With regard to this clone: The read finishes 3 residues shy of the CDR3 end, and the germline J gene is used to complete it. The rearrangement joins TRBV7-9 to TRBJ2-1, with D hard to call. The CDR3 is made up of 13 amino acids. Trimming removed 2 bases at V and 8 bases at J, with 10 bases between. Germline CDR1 SEHNR, CDR2 FQNEAQ (reference sequence). CDR3: CASSLIGGDEQFF. CDR3 DNA, as far as it was read: TGTGCCAGCAGCTTAATAGGCGGTGATGAG.

According to its frequency, this clone is medium-sized. The CDR3 is cut off 3 residues early in the read; its end comes from the germline J gene. This chain joins TRBV29-1 and TRBJ2-3; D gene ambiguous. The CDR3 extends over 11 amino acids. CDR1 and CDR2 from the germline V gene are SQVTM and ANQGSEA. Deletions cut 8 bases from V and 3 bases from J, with 9 bases between. The sequenced CDR3 bases are TGCAGCACCCTTAGAACAGATACG. It codes for CSTLRTDT. The whole CDR3 protein is CSTLRTDTQYF.

About this clone itself: The read ends 3 residues early relative to the CDR3; the germline J gene fills the gap. The chain is built from TRBV28 and TRBJ1-2, with 7 nucleotides matching TRBD1. Looked up from germline, CDR1 is MDHEN and CDR2 is SYDVKM. The CDR3 length is 18 residues. The CDR3 region is CASSPIKGLAGGTDTYTF. The part of the CDR3 DNA that was read is TGTGCCAGCAGTCCTATAAAGGGACTAGCGGGAGGGACAGATACC.